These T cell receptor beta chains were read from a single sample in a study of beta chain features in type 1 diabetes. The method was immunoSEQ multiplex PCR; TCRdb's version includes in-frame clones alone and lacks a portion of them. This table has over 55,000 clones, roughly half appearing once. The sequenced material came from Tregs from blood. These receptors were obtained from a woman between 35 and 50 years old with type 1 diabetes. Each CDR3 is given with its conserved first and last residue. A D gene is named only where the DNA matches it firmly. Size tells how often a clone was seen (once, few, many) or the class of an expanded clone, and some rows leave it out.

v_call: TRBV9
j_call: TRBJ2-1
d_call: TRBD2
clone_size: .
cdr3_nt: TGTGCCAGCAGCGTAGAAACTAGCGGGAAGCAGTTCTTC
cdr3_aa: CASSVETSGKQFF

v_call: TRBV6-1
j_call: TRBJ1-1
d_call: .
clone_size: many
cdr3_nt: TGTGCCAGCAGTGCTAGATTGAACACTGAAGCTTTCTTT
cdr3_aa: CASSARLNTEAFF

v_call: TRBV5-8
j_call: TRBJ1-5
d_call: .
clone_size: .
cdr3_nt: TGTGCCAGCAGCCTGACTTCGCGGGAGCCCCAGCATTTT
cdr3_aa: CASSLTSREPQHF

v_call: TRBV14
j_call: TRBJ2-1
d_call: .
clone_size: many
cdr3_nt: TGTGCCAGCAGCCAAAGGGCAGGGGTCCACAATGAGCAGTTCTTC
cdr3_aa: CASSQRAGVHNEQFF

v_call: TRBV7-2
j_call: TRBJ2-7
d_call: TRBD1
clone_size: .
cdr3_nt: TGTGCCAGCAGCACCACAGGGGGTCCTACCTACGAGCAGTACTTC
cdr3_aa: CASSTTGGPTYEQYF

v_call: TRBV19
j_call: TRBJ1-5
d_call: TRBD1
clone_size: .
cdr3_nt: TGTGCCAGTATGGCAAGGACAGGTAGGTCCCAGCCCCAGCATTTT
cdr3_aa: CASMARTGRSQPQHF

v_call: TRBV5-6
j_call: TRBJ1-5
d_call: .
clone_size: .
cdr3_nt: TGTGCCAGCAGCTTGTGGCGGGTTGGGAGCAATCAGCCCCAGCATTTT
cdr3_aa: CASSLWRVGSNQPQHF

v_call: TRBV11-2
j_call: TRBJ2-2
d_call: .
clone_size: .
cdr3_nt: TGTGCCAGCAGCTTAGTAAGGGCCTCTCGGGGCGGGGAGCTGTTTTTT
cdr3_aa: CASSLVRASRGGELFF

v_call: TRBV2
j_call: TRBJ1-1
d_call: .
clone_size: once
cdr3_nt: TGTGCCAGCAGCGTTAGGAGGGGCACTGAAGCTTTCTTT
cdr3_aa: CASSVRRGTEAFF

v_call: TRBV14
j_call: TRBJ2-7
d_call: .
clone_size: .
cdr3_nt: TGTGCCAGCAGCCTGGGAGGGGCAGGGGTCTACGAGCAGTACTTC
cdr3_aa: CASSLGGAGVYEQYF